This T cell receptor beta chain was sequenced in a study of CD4 T cell repertoires in COVID-19. About the study: CFSE-low cells expanded roughly ten days with IL-2, then restimulated with other coronavirus spikes.

These memory T cells were uncultured and sequenced directly after ex vivo isolation. Profiling relied on immunoSEQ multiplex PCR, and the TCRdb table lists in-frame clones only, not all of them. The sample carries 20,000 to 25,000 clones, about nine tenths recorded once. The CDR3 runs to 17 residues. V lost 0 bases and J lost 2, with 13 bases in between. Germline values: CDR1 MGHRA, CDR2 YSYEKL. In regard to this clone: The antigen remains unidentified.

Study-level results: Suggested intraclonal diversification: top SARS-CoV-2-reactive clonotypes appeared in two or three memory subsets.

Sequencing was performed on central memory CD4+ T cells from blood, taken before the COVID-19 pandemic. This sequence joins TRBV4-1 and TRBJ2-2, with a possible D match to TRBD1 (6 bases). This receptor was taken from a human donor who had COVID-19. Here the CDR3 DNA reads TGCGCCAGCAGCCAAGACAGGGGCCGTTTTAACACCGGGGAGCTGTTTTTT. It codes for CASSQDRGRFNTGELFF.